This is a list of T cell receptor beta chains from one sample in a study of shared clonotypes between healthy human individuals. The assay was immunoSEQ multiplex PCR, and TCRdb's table has in-frame clones only and misses some. The data contain over 850,000 clones, about 80% of them singletons. Sequencing used memory CD4+ T cells from PBMCs. The receptors shown here come from a man aged 18 to 30 in good health. Some clones in this sample may be carry-over from other donors' samples. The CDR3 runs from the conserved cysteine through the conserved F or W. A D gene is named only where the DNA matches it firmly. Some rows mark clone size as missing; the rest say once, few, many or name a class of expanded clone.

>TRBJ2-2|-|TRBV2|14|TRBD2
CASNGLAGDGELFF
TGTGCCAGCAACGGCCTAGCGGGAGACGGGGAGCTGTTTTTT
>TRBJ2-5|-|TRBV19|16|TRBD1
CASSIVRDRGRETQYF
TGTGCCAGTAGTATAGTCCGGGACAGGGGTCGGGAGACCCAGTACTTC
>TRBJ1-1|-|TRBV27|14|-
CASSLYPQNTEAFF
TGTGCCAGCAGTTTATACCCCCAGAACACTGAAGCTTTCTTT
>TRBJ2-2|-|TRBV30|15|-
CAWSRWTANTGELFF
TGTGCCTGGAGTCGATGGACAGCGAACACCGGGGAGCTGTTTTTT
>TRBJ1-5|-|TRBV5-1|17|-
CASSIGPISTPNQPQHF
TGCGCCAGCAGCATTGGCCCCATATCAACCCCCAATCAGCCCCAGCATTTT
>TRBJ2-7|-|TRBV5-6|13|-
CASSPRRGYEQYF
TGTGCCAGCAGCCCGAGGAGGGGGTACGAGCAGTACTTC
>TRBJ2-7|-|TRBV7-2|14|-
CASSLRAFSYEQYF
TGTGCCAGCAGCTTAAGGGCCTTCTCCTACGAGCAGTACTTC
>TRBJ1-3|-|TRBV14|15|TRBD1
CASSLIRGPGNTIYF
TGTGCCAGCAGCCTGATTAGGGGGCCTGGAAACACCATATATTTT
>TRBJ1-4|-|TRBV4-1|18|TRBD1
CASSPGTGDRVAREKLFF
TGCGCCAGCAGCCCAGGGACAGGGGATAGAGTGGCCCGAGAAAAACTGTTTTTT
>TRBJ1-2|-|TRBV5-8|13|-
CASSRPGWDTYTF
TGTGCCAGCAGCCGCCCAGGTTGGGACACCTACACCTTC
>TRBJ1-3|-|TRBV4-1|16|-
CASSQPSRDSGNTIYF
TGCGCCAGCAGCCAGCCCTCCAGGGACTCTGGAAACACCATATATTTT
>TRBJ2-1|-|TRBV27|15|-
CASTPGGPSYNEQFF
TGTGCCAGCACCCCAGGCGGGCCCTCCTACAATGAGCAGTTCTTC
>TRBJ2-5|-|TRBV7-7|14|-
CASSLNRGQETQYF
TGTGCCAGCAGCCTAAATCGGGGTCAAGAGACCCAGTACTTC
>TRBJ1-2|-|TRBV5-1|14|-
CASSLTGSIYGYTF
TGCGCCAGCAGCTTAACAGGGTCAATCTATGGCTACACCTTC
>TRBJ1-1|-|TRBV6-5|16|TRBD1
CASSYSGQGVGAEAFF
TGTGCCAGCAGTTACTCTGGCCAGGGGGTGGGCGCTGAAGCTTTCTTT
>TRBJ1-1|-|TRBV11-3|14|TRBD1
CASSLTGLNGEAFF
TGTGCCAGCAGCTTGACAGGGTTAAATGGTGAAGCTTTCTTT
>TRBJ2-3|-|TRBV11-1|16|-
CASSSQGAGGTDTQYF
TGTGCCAGCAGCTCCCAGGGGGCGGGGGGCACAGATACGCAGTATTTT
>TRBJ2-1|-|TRBV29-1|14|-
CSVVKRVAYNEQFF
TGCAGCGTTGTCAAGCGAGTCGCCTACAATGAGCAGTTCTTC
>TRBJ2-5|-|TRBV30|13|-
CAWSGQAGETQYF
TGTGCCTGGAGTGGACAGGCGGGAGAGACCCAGTACTTC
>TRBJ2-1|-|TRBV4-1|16|TRBD2
CASSRGAGTNYNEQFF
TGCGCCAGCAGCCGGGGAGCGGGGACTAATTACAATGAGCAGTTCTTC
>TRBJ1-1|few|TRBV6-1|14|TRBD1
CASSPRGLNTEAFF
TGTGCCAGCAGCCCCAGGGGGTTGAACACTGAAGCTTTCTTT
>TRBJ2-6|-|TRBV28|15|-
CGTGTSLGGANVLTF
TGCGGGACCGGGACGTCCCTTGGTGGGGCCAACGTCCTGACTTTC
>TRBJ2-1|-|TRBV5-4|15|TRBD2
CASSLGTSSYNEQFF
TGTGCCAGCAGCTTGGGGACTAGCTCCTACAATGAGCAGTTCTTC
>TRBJ2-3|-|TRBV19|16|-
CASRPLYAPAVDTQYF
TGTGCCAGTAGACCCTTATATGCTCCAGCGGTGGATACGCAGTATTTT